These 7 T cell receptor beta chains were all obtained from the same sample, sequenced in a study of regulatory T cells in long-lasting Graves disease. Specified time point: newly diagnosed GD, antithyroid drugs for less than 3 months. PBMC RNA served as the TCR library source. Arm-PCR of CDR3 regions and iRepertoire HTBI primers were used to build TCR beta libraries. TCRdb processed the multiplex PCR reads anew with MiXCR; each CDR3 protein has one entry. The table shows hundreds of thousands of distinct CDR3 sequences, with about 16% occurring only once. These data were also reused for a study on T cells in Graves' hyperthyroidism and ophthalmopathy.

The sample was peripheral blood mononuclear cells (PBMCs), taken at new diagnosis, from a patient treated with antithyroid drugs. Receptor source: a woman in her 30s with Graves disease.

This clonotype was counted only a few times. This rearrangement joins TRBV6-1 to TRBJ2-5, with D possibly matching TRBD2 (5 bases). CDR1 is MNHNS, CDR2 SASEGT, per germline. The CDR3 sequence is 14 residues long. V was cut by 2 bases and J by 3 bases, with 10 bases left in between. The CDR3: CASSERGHKETQYF. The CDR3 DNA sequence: TGTGCCAGCAGTGAACGCGGGCATAAAGAGACCCAGTACTTC.

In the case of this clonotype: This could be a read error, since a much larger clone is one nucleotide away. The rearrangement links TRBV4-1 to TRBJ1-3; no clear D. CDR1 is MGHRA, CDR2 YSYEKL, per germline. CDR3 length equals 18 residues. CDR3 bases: TGCGTCAGCAGCCAAGTCACGGCAGGAGGGAGTTCTGGAAACACCATATATTTT. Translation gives CVSSQVTAGGSSGNTIYF.

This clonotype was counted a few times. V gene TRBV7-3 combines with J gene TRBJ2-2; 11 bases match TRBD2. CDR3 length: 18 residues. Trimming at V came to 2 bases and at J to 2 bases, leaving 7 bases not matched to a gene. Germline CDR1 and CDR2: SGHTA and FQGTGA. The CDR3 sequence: CASSLFPTSGTNTGELFF. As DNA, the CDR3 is TGTGCCAGCAGCTTATTCCCGACTAGCGGGACTAACACCGGGGAGCTGTTTTTT.

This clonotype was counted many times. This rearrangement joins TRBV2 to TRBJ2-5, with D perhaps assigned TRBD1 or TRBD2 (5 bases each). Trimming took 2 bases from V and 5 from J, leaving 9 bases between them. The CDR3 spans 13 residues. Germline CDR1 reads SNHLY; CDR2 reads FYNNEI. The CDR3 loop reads CASSEREGETQYF. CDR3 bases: TGTGCCAGCAGTGAAAGAGAGGGGGAGACCCAGTACTTC.

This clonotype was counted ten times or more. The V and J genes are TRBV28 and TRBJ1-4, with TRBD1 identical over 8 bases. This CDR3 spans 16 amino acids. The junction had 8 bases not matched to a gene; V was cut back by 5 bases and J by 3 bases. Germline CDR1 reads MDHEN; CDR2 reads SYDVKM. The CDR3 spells CASSLPQGAANEKLFF. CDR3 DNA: TGTGCCAGCAGTCTCCCGCAGGGGGCGGCTAATGAAAAACTGTTTTTT. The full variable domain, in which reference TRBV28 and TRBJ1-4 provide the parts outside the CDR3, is DVKVTQSSRYLVKRTGEKVFLECVQDMDHENMFWYRQDPGLGLRLIYFSYDVKMKEKGDIPEGYSVSREKKERFSLILESASTNQTSMYLCASSLPQGAANEKLFFGSGTQLSVL.

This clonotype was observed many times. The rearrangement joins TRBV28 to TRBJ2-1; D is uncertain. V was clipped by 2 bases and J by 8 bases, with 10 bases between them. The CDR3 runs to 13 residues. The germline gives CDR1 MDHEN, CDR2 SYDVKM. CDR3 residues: CASSLTVRHEQFF. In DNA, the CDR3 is TGTGCCAGCAGTTTAACGGTTCGGCATGAGCAGTTCTTC. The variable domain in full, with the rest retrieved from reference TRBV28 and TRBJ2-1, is DVKVTQSSRYLVKRTGEKVFLECVQDMDHENMFWYRQDPGLGLRLIYFSYDVKMKEKGDIPEGYSVSREKKERFSLILESASTNQTSMYLCASSLTVRHEQFFGPGTRLTVL.

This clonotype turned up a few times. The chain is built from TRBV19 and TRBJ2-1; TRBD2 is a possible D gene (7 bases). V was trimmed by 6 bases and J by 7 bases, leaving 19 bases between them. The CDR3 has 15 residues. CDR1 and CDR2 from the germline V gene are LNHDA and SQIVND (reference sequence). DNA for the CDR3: TGTGCCAGTAGCGGAGGGGGGGGCGGAAAGAATGAGCAGTTCTTC. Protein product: CASSGGGGGKNEQFF.